A single sample is the source of the 25 T cell receptor beta chains below, sequenced in a study of PD-L1 blockade in urothelial cancer. This table comes from immunoSEQ multiplex PCR, and its TCRdb copy is limited to in-frame clones, with some not included. The sample has more than 45,000 clones; approximately 80% are singletons. The starting material was PBMCs, obtained around atezolizumab (anti-PD-L1) treatment. Every receptor here comes from an older man with urothelial cancer.

The rearrangement joins TRBV7-9 to TRBJ2-3; 7 bases line up with TRBD2. V gave up 1 base and J gave up 0 bases; unmatched junction bases: 7. Per the germline V gene, CDR1 is SEHNR and CDR2 is FQNEAQ (reference sequence). This CDR3 region has 17 residues. CDR3 in amino acids: CASSLGSGMTSTDTQYF. Written as DNA, the CDR3 is TGTGCCAGCAGCTTAGGAAGCGGGATGACTAGCACAGATACGCAGTATTTT.

In DNA form, the CDR3 reads TGTGCCAGCAGCTTCCAGGGAGGCACTGAAGCTTTCTTT. It encodes CASSFQGGTEAFF. The chain recombines TRBV7-9 with TRBJ1-1, with a possible D match to TRBD1 (5 bases). The CDR3 is 13 amino acids. Germline V gives CDR1 SEHNR, CDR2 FQNEAQ (reference sequence). The ends were cut back, 3 bases at V and 4 bases at J, with 9 bases in the middle.

This chain uses TRBV18 with TRBJ2-1; D gene unclear. CDR3 length: 14 residues. V dropped 0 bases and J dropped 9 bases, with 12 bases sitting between them. Germline V gives CDR1 KGHSH, CDR2 LQKENI. CDR3 sequence: CASSPPYIASEQFF. CDR3 bases: TGTGCCAGCTCACCACCTTATATAGCTAGTGAGCAGTTCTTC.

This chain links TRBV6-1 with TRBJ2-5; D is perhaps TRBD2 (6 bases). Trimming removed 7 bases from V and 2 bases from J, with 14 bases in between. This CDR3 has 14 amino acids. Germline V gives CDR1 MNHNS, CDR2 SASEGT. CDR3 sequence reads: CASTEGGSQETQYF. The CDR3 DNA reads as TGTGCCAGCACTGAGGGAGGAAGTCAAGAGACCCAGTACTTC.

The chain uses TRBV5-4 and TRBJ2-6; D is possibly TRBD1 (6 bases). The CDR3 length is 18 residues. V lost 4 bases, J lost 2 bases, and 19 bases lay in between. Germline CDR1 SGHNT, CDR2 YYREEE (reference sequence). CDR3 in DNA: TGTGCCAGCAGCGTACAGGGTGTGGCATTCACTGGGGCCAACGTCCTGACTTTC. This codes for CASSVQGVAFTGANVLTF. Using reference TRBV5-4 and TRBJ2-6 for the parts outside the CDR3, the full variable domain is ETGVTQSPTHLIKTRGQQVTLRCSSQSGHNTVSWYQQALGQGPQFIFQYYREEENGRGNFPPRFSGLQFPNYSSELNVNALELDDSALYLCASSVQGVAFTGANVLTFGAGSRLTVL.

J is TRBJ2-7 and V is TRBV28; the match to TRBD1 covers 7 bases. The CDR3 runs 15 residues. Germline V CDR1 and CDR2: MDHEN, SYDVKM. The ends lost 10 bases at V and 1 base at J; junction bases unmatched: 13. Written as DNA, the CDR3 is TGTGCCACCGAAGATTCGGGACAGAAATCCTACGAGCAGTACTTC. Protein: CATEDSGQKSYEQYF.

The chain uses TRBV27 and TRBJ2-1; 7 bases line up with TRBD1. Germline CDR1 MNHEY, CDR2 SMNVEV (reference sequence). J lost 1 base, V lost 6 bases, and 3 bases had no gene match. This CDR3 is built from 14 residues. The CDR3 DNA is TGTGCCAGCAGGACAGGGTTTTCCTACAATGAGCAGTTCTTC. Its protein product is CASRTGFSYNEQFF.

This sequence joins TRBV6-8 and TRBJ2-2; 7 positions match TRBD1. The CDR3 sequence is 15 residues long. The trim removed 6 bases at V and 3 bases at J, leaving 7 bases unmatched. Per the germline V gene, CDR1 is MNHGY and CDR2 is SAAAGT. CDR3 nucleotide sequence: TGTGCCAGCAGATACGACAGGGATTACACCGGGGAGCTGTTTTTT. Amino acid sequence: CASRYDRDYTGELFF.

The gene calls are TRBV11-2 and TRBJ2-1; possible D gene TRBD1, 6 bases. The V end lost 6 bases, the J end lost 6 bases, and 9 bases lay between the germline ends. This CDR3 has 12 amino acids. Germline-derived CDR1 and CDR2 are SGHAT and FQNNGV. As DNA, the CDR3 is TGTGCCAGCAGACTGGACAGCAATGAGCAGTTCTTC. The encoded protein is CASRLDSNEQFF.

This sequence joins TRBV7-3 and TRBJ2-1; 7 bases line up with TRBD1. From germline, CDR1 is SGHTA and CDR2 FQGTGA. The CDR3 has 14 amino acids. Unmatched junction bases numbered 1, after V lost 4 bases and J lost 1 base. The CDR3: CASSSGQSYNEQFF. Written as DNA, the CDR3 is TGTGCCAGCAGCTCGGGACAGTCCTACAATGAGCAGTTCTTC. The full variable domain, its missing parts supplied by reference TRBV7-3 and TRBJ2-1, is GAGVSQTPSNKVTEKGKYVELRCDPISGHTALYWYRQSLGQGPEFLIYFQGTGAADDSGLPNDRFFAVRPEGSVSTLKIQRTERGDSAVYLCASSSGQSYNEQFFGPGTRLTVL.

This clone was picked up a small number of times. The DNA for the CDR3 is TGTGCCAGCAGTACGACAAGCTCTGGAAACACCATATATTTT. Amino acids: CASSTTSSGNTIYF. The chain links TRBV7-2 to TRBJ1-3; D is unresolved. CDR1 and CDR2 from the germline V gene are SGHTA and FQGNSA. V was shortened by 6 bases and J by 0 bases, with 9 bases between the two germline ends. CDR3 length: 14 residues.

The chain joins TRBV5-1 to TRBJ1-2; 9 bases align to TRBD1. The length of the CDR3 is 15 residues. V was pared by 4 bases and J by 2 bases, with 6 bases of the junction left unmatched. Germline V gene sequence: CDR1 SGHRS, CDR2 YFSETQ. Here the CDR3 reads CASSRTQGANYGYTF. The CDR3 DNA is TGCGCCAGCAGCAGGACACAGGGGGCGAACTATGGCTACACCTTC.

The chain uses TRBV5-1 and TRBJ2-7; unclear D gene. The V gene's germline CDR1 is SGHRS and CDR2 YFSETQ. Trimming cost V 0 bases and J 3 bases, with 7 bases left between them. The CDR3 consists of 13 residues. In DNA, the CDR3 is TGCGCCAGCAGCTTGGACAGCCTCTACGAGCAGTACTTC. Residues: CASSLDSLYEQYF.

This clone occurred a few times. The chain uses TRBV7-8 and TRBJ1-5, with TRBD1 as a possible D gene (6 bases). The CDR3 length is 14 residues. Germline CDR1 reads SGHVS; CDR2 reads FQNEAQ. The V and J ends lost 6 bases and 4 bases respectively, with 13 bases between them. This CDR3 is CASSTRTVNQPQHF. The DNA of the CDR3 is TGTGCCAGCAGTACAAGGACAGTAAATCAGCCCCAGCATTTT.

The V gene is TRBV28, the J gene TRBJ1-5; D remains ambiguous. Germline V gene sequence: CDR1 MDHEN, CDR2 SYDVKM. V was pared by 10 bases and J by 4 bases, with 14 bases between. The CDR3 runs to 13 residues. For the CDR3, the DNA is TGTGCCAACGGACGGAGGACGAATCAGCCCCAGCATTTT. Translating gives CANGRRTNQPQHF.

The chain combines TRBV15 with TRBJ2-3; 9 bases are a match to TRBD2. With 0 bases clipped from V and 4 bases from J, the junction kept 8 bases outside the gene matches. Germline V CDR1 and CDR2: LNHNV, YYDKDF (reference sequence). The CDR3 consists of 17 residues. CDR3 region: CATSRDGLAGKADTQYF. CDR3 coding DNA: TGTGCCACCAGCAGAGACGGCCTAGCGGGAAAAGCAGATACGCAGTATTTT.

The chain links TRBV7-9 to TRBJ1-1; no firm D call. The CDR3 has 13 amino acids. In germline, CDR1 is SEHNR, CDR2 FQNEAQ (reference sequence). Trimming pared 4 bases from V and 3 bases from J, leaving 9 bases between. The CDR3 protein is CASSSRGDTEAFF. For the CDR3, the DNA is TGTGCCAGCAGCTCGCGCGGGGACACTGAAGCTTTCTTT.

J is TRBJ1-2 and V is TRBV6-9, with D uncertain. The CDR3 extends over 15 amino acids. V dropped 7 bases and J dropped 2 bases, with 17 bases sitting between them. Per the germline V gene, CDR1 is MNHGY and CDR2 is SVAAGI. This chain's CDR3 is CASKSWRVTNYGYTF. In nucleotides, the CDR3 is TGTGCCAGCAAAAGTTGGAGGGTTACCAACTATGGCTACACCTTC.

J is TRBJ1-5 and V is TRBV6-1; D is unclear. From germline, CDR1 is MNHNS and CDR2 SASEGT. The V end was cut by 8 bases, the J end by 3 bases, with 8 bases between. The CDR3 sequence is 12 residues long. The CDR3 loop reads CASGEYNQPQHF. The CDR3 DNA reads as TGTGCCAGCGGAGAGTACAATCAGCCCCAGCATTTT.

The chain combines TRBV30 with TRBJ1-2; D may be TRBD1 (5 bases). The CDR3 loop spans 14 amino acids. Between the trimmed V and J ends, which lost 0 bases and 4 bases, there was a span of 12 bases. Germline V gene lookup returns CDR1 GTSNPN and CDR2 SVGIG (reference sequence). DNA for the CDR3: TGTGCCTGGAGTGTAGTTCGGGGGGTCTATGGCTACACCTTC. Encoded protein: CAWSVVRGVYGYTF.

The chain has TRBV5-1 and TRBJ1-2; the D is unclear. CDR3 length: 13 amino acids. Trimming stripped 4 bases from V and 8 bases from J, with 15 bases between. Germline CDR1 and CDR2: SGHRS and YFSETQ. The CDR3 coding sequence is TGCGCCAGCAGCGTGGACCCTTCGAGCGGCTACACCTTC. Translation gives CASSVDPSSGYTF.

V gene TRBV19 combines with J gene TRBJ2-1; D not resolved. Trimming took 7 bases from V and 2 from J, leaving 12 bases between them. This CDR3 contains 14 residues. The germline V gene encodes CDR1 LNHDA and CDR2 SQIVND (reference sequence). The CDR3 loop reads CASTQTLTYNEQFF. Written as DNA, the CDR3 is TGTGCCAGTACCCAGACACTTACCTACAATGAGCAGTTCTTC.

Worth noting for this clone: One end of the junction does not line up with germline, which may come from a read error. This chain uses TRBV19 with TRBJ1-1; D uncertain. The CDR3 extends over 15 amino acids. Germline V CDR1 and CDR2: LNHDA, SQIVND (reference sequence). The CDR3 here is CASSRVQELKTEAFF. The CDR3 DNA is TGTGCCAGTAGCCGCGTGCAGGAATTGAAAACTGAAGCTTTCTTT.

There are a few counts of this clone. This chain joins TRBV29-1 and TRBJ2-7; tentative D call: TRBD2 (5 bases). The CDR3 runs to 13 residues. Looked up from germline, CDR1 is SQVTM and CDR2 is ANQGSEA. With 7 bases removed from V and 5 bases from J, the gap between germline ends came to 18 bases. Here the CDR3 DNA reads TGCAGCGCCCAGGCCGGGGTCGGGAACGAGCAGTACTTC. This gives the protein CSAQAGVGNEQYF.

The chain carries TRBV4-1 and TRBJ2-1, with 7 nucleotides matching TRBD1. V lost 0 bases, J lost 6 bases, and 5 bases stayed unmatched. This CDR3 has 15 amino acids. Per germline, CDR1 MGHRA and CDR2 YSYEKL. The CDR3 DNA sequence: TGCGCCAGCAGCCAAGAACAGGGGAGTTTCAATGAGCAGTTCTTC. Amino acid sequence: CASSQEQGSFNEQFF.